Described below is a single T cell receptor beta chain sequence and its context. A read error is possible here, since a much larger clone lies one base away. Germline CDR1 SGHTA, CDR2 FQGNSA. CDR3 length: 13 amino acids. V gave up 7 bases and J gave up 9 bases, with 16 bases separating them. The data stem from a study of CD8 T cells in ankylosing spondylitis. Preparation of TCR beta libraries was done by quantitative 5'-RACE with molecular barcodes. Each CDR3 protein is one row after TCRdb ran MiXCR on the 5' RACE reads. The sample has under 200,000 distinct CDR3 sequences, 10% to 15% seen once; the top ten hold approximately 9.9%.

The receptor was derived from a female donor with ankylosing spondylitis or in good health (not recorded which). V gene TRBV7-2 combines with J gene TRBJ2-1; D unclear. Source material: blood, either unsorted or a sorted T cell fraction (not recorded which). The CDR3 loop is CASNFNTLGEQFF. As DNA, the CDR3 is TGTGCCAGCAACTTTAATACTCTAGGTGAGCAGTTCTTC.